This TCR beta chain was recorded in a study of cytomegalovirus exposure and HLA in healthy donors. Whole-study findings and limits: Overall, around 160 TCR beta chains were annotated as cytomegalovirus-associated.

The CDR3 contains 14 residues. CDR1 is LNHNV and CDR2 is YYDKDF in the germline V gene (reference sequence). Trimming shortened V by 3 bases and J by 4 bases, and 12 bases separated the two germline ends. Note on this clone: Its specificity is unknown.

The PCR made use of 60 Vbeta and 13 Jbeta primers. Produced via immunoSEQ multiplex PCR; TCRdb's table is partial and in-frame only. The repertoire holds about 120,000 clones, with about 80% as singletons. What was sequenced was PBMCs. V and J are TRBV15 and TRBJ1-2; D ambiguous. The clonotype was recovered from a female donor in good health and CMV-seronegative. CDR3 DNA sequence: TGTGCCACCAGCAGTGAGATTGGGAGCTATGGCTACACCTTC. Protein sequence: CATSSEIGSYGYTF.